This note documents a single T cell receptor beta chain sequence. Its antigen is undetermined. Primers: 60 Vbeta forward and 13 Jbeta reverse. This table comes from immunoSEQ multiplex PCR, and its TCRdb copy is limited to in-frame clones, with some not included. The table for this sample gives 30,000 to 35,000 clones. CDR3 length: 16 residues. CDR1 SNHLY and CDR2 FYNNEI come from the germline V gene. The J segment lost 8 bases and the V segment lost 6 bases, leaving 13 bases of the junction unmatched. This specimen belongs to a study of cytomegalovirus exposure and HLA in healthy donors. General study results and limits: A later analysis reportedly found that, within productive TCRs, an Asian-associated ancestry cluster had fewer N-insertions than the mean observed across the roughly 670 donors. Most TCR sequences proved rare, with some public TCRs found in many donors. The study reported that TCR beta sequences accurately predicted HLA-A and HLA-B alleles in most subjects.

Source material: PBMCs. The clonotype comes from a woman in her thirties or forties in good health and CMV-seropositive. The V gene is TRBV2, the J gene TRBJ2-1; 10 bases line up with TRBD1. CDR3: CASSRQGAAYGDEQFF. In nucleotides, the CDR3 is TGTGCCAGCAGCCGACAGGGGGCGGCCTACGGGGATGAGCAGTTCTTC.